One sample yielded the 13 T cell receptor beta chains listed below, sequenced in a study of intratumoral heterogeneity in liver cancer. Data came from immunoSEQ multiplex PCR; TCRdb stores just in-frame clones and leaves some out. The table shows 5,000 to 8,000 clones, with 71% occurring only once. Each tumour sample represents a distinct, spatially separated region of the hepatocellular carcinoma nodule. This material consisted of tumor tissue, taken before any cancer treatment. These receptors came from a woman aged 65 to 85 with hepatocellular carcinoma.

V and J are TRBV5-4 and TRBJ2-7, with D hard to call. Germline V gives CDR1 SGHNT, CDR2 YYREEE (reference sequence). V lost 4 bases and J lost 7, with 18 bases in between. The CDR3 sequence is 14 residues long. In nucleotides, the CDR3 is TGTGCCAGCAGCGCCCTGGCTAGGCCCAGGGAGCAGTACTTC. Translation gives CASSALARPREQYF.

V usage is TRBV9 and J usage is TRBJ2-7, with 8 nucleotides matching TRBD2. This CDR3 is built from 16 residues. The V gene's germline CDR1 is SGDLS and CDR2 YYNGEE. With 3 bases clipped from V and 2 bases from J, the junction kept 10 bases outside the gene matches. The CDR3 spells CASSAGGTPKTYEQYF. The CDR3 DNA reads TGTGCCAGCAGCGCGGGGGGGACACCGAAAACCTACGAGCAGTACTTC.

This rearrangement joins TRBV28 to TRBJ1-4; weak D call: TRBD1 (6 bases). This CDR3 contains 16 residues. V was pared by 5 bases and J by 7 bases, with 20 bases between. Germline V gene sequence: CDR1 MDHEN, CDR2 SYDVKM. The CDR3 DNA is TGTGCCAGCAGTCCTCACTGGGACACGGAAGGTGAAAAACTGTTTTTT. As protein: CASSPHWDTEGEKLFF.

This clone is a singleton in its sample. This chain connects TRBV5-1 to TRBJ1-2; 8 bases are shared with TRBD1. The CDR3 covers 15 residues. V shed 1 base, J shed 8 bases, and the junction held 10 bases outside the gene matches. Germline-derived CDR1 and CDR2 are SGHRS and YFSETQ. The CDR3 bases are TGCGCCAGCAGCTTGCTTGCTCAGGGGGCGAGGGGCTACACCTTC. It specifies CASSLLAQGARGYTF.

CDR3 coding DNA: TGTGCCAGCAGCTTTCGACAGGGTTTTACAACTAATGAAAAACTGTTTTTT. Translating gives CASSFRQGFTTNEKLFF. J is TRBJ1-4 and V is TRBV5-4; 7 positions agree with TRBD1. The germline CDR1 and CDR2 sequences are SGHNT and YYREEE (reference sequence). Unmatched junction bases numbered 7, after V lost 2 bases and J lost 0 bases. CDR3 length equals 17 residues.

The V and J genes are TRBV6-5 and TRBJ1-1; D unclear. Deletions cut 0 bases from V and 3 bases from J, with 11 bases between. This CDR3 region has 15 residues. From germline, CDR1 is MNHEY and CDR2 SVGAGI. The CDR3: CASSYSRSSDTEAFF. DNA for the CDR3: TGTGCCAGCAGTTACTCGAGGTCTTCGGACACTGAAGCTTTCTTT.

The chain employs TRBV6-5 and TRBJ2-1; D gene ambiguous. Germline CDR1 MNHEY, CDR2 SVGAGI. This CDR3 has 14 residues. Deletions cut 0 bases from V and 9 bases from J, with 12 bases between. The CDR3 sequence: CASSYSRTPGEQFF. The CDR3 bases are TGTGCCAGCAGTTACTCGAGGACCCCCGGTGAGCAGTTCTTC.

This clone occurred once. The junction shows a germline mismatch at one end, possibly a read error. The chain uses TRBV5-6 and TRBJ1-1; D is unresolved. CDR1 is SGHDT and CDR2 is YYEEEE in the germline V gene. The CDR3 totals 11 residues. This CDR3 reads CASSQRAEAFF. DNA of the CDR3: TGTGCCAGCAGTCAAAGAGCTGAGGCTTTCTTT.

The chain combines TRBV7-9 with TRBJ1-2; a weak D match, TRBD1 (6 bases). This CDR3 contains 14 residues. Germline CDR1 is SEHNR and CDR2 is FQNEAQ (reference sequence). V was cut by 5 bases and J by 8 bases, with 18 bases left in between. CDR3 sequence (DNA): TGTGCCAGCAGCCTGGACAGTGATGTAGGCGGCTACACCTTC. Its translation: CASSLDSDVGGYTF. The whole variable domain, remainder taken from reference TRBV7-9 and TRBJ1-2, is DTGVSQNPRHKITKRGQNVTFRCDPISEHNRLYWYRQTLGQGPEFLTYFQNEAQLEKSRLLSDRFSAERPKGSFSTLEIQRTEQGDSAMYLCASSLDSDVGGYTFGSGTRLTVV.

The chain carries TRBV11-3 and TRBJ2-1; 8 bases line up with TRBD2. The CDR3 extends over 16 amino acids. Germline V CDR1 and CDR2: SGHNT, YENEEA. J lost 8 bases, V lost 5 bases, and 14 bases had no gene match. The CDR3 nucleotides read TGTGCCAGCAGCCCGGGAGGGCACAGGGCAATGCATGAGCAGTTCTTC. As protein: CASSPGGHRAMHEQFF.

The chain employs TRBV19 and TRBJ1-2, with D uncertain. CDR1 and CDR2 (germline): LNHDA, SQIVND (reference sequence). V dropped 2 bases and J dropped 8 bases, with 12 bases sitting between them. The CDR3 length is 13 residues. The CDR3 protein is CASSISPGEGYTF. The CDR3 nucleotides are TGTGCCAGTAGTATAAGTCCCGGAGAAGGCTACACCTTC.

By share, this clone ranks as medium-sized. This chain uses TRBV19 with TRBJ2-7; TRBD1 agrees at 7 bases. The ends lost 4 bases at V and 3 bases at J; junction bases unmatched: 0. Germline V gene data show CDR1 as LNHDA and CDR2 as SQIVND (reference sequence). The CDR3 totals 12 residues. The CDR3 here is CASSRTGYEQYF. The CDR3 nucleotides are TGTGCCAGTAGTAGGACAGGCTACGAGCAGTACTTC.

J is TRBJ2-2 and V is TRBV3-1 (or the pseudogene TRBV3-2), with unresolved D. Deletions cut 1 base from V and 6 bases from J, with 15 bases between. The germline V gene has CDR1 LGHDT and CDR2 YNNKEL (reference sequence). The CDR3 loop spans 16 amino acids. This CDR3 is CASSQGVVARAGELFF. The CDR3 DNA sequence: TGTGCCAGCAGCCAAGGAGTAGTGGCTCGGGCCGGGGAGCTGTTTTTT.